This is a list of T cell receptor beta chains from one sample in a study of blood T cell repertoires in COVID-19. Here immunoSEQ multiplex PCR was the method, and the copy in TCRdb shows in-frame clones only, minus some. The repertoire holds nearly 300,000 clones, with just under 90% as singletons. Sequenced input: PBMCs or T cells enriched from blood (not recorded which). These receptors were taken from a woman in her forties or fifties who had been exposed to COVID-19. Both conserved end residues are part of each CDR3. Fields, in order: CDR3 protein, V gene, J gene.

cdr3_aa: CASSQAGQNQPQHF
v_call: TRBV4-1
j_call: TRBJ1-5

cdr3_aa: CASSLGQATNEKLFF
v_call: TRBV5-6
j_call: TRBJ1-4

cdr3_aa: CASSLLAGYEAFF
v_call: TRBV5-1
j_call: TRBJ1-1

cdr3_aa: CASSPGAKGPQPQHF
v_call: TRBV5-6
j_call: TRBJ1-5

cdr3_aa: CASSGSRGSYQPQHF
v_call: TRBV2
j_call: TRBJ1-5

cdr3_aa: CASSIVQGGTDTQYF
v_call: TRBV19
j_call: TRBJ2-3

cdr3_aa: CASSSRVNYEQYF
v_call: TRBV4-1
j_call: TRBJ2-7

cdr3_aa: CASRPWRGSNEKLFF
v_call: TRBV27
j_call: TRBJ1-4

cdr3_aa: CASSGTSGGASGNEQFF
v_call: TRBV19
j_call: TRBJ2-1

cdr3_aa: CASGGFPEQYF
v_call: TRBV28
j_call: TRBJ2-7

cdr3_aa: CASSRYNEQFF
v_call: TRBV12-3/TRBV12-4
j_call: TRBJ2-1

cdr3_aa: CASSTYRTNTGELFF
v_call: TRBV28
j_call: TRBJ2-2

cdr3_aa: CASSLRYSNQPQHF
v_call: TRBV27
j_call: TRBJ1-5

cdr3_aa: CASSPDRGSGGYTF
v_call: TRBV18
j_call: TRBJ1-2

cdr3_aa: CASRSGGYNEQFF
v_call: TRBV3-1/TRBV3-2
j_call: TRBJ2-1

cdr3_aa: CASSPGTSGGAEQYF
v_call: TRBV27
j_call: TRBJ2-7

cdr3_aa: CASSLTTGSGDTQYF
v_call: TRBV7-2
j_call: TRBJ2-3

cdr3_aa: CASILTKQGDEQFF
v_call: TRBV5-6
j_call: TRBJ2-1

cdr3_aa: CASSPGQVDNSPLHF
v_call: TRBV18
j_call: TRBJ1-6

cdr3_aa: CASSLVLQGANYEQYF
v_call: TRBV5-1
j_call: TRBJ2-7

cdr3_aa: CASSQDAAGGSYNEQFF
v_call: TRBV3-1/TRBV3-2
j_call: TRBJ2-1

cdr3_aa: CSVEETPEKLFF
v_call: TRBV29-1
j_call: TRBJ1-4

cdr3_aa: CASSPPGQDGYTF
v_call: TRBV28
j_call: TRBJ1-2

cdr3_aa: CASSLNRNEKLFF
v_call: TRBV7-2
j_call: TRBJ1-4

cdr3_aa: CASSEAEFGAFF
v_call: TRBV2
j_call: TRBJ1-1

cdr3_aa: CASSLQTGQETQYF
v_call: TRBV7-2
j_call: TRBJ2-5

cdr3_aa: CASSEYRTRGEGTQYF
v_call: TRBV2
j_call: TRBJ2-5

cdr3_aa: CASSLAPTGFGETQYF
v_call: TRBV11-2
j_call: TRBJ2-5

cdr3_aa: CASSLGPHHRAGSPLHF
v_call: TRBV11-2
j_call: TRBJ1-6

cdr3_aa: CASSVHRESNTDTQYF
v_call: TRBV5-1
j_call: TRBJ2-3

cdr3_aa: CASSLGQSGANVLTF
v_call: TRBV11-3
j_call: TRBJ2-6

cdr3_aa: CAISAENSPLHF
v_call: TRBV10-3
j_call: TRBJ1-6

cdr3_aa: CASSEPSGGSSDTQYF
v_call: TRBV2
j_call: TRBJ2-3

cdr3_aa: CASSRTVSNQPQHF
v_call: TRBV19
j_call: TRBJ1-5

cdr3_aa: CASRTTGMHNEQFF
v_call: TRBV7-9
j_call: TRBJ2-1

cdr3_aa: CASSQRDRNTEAFF
v_call: TRBV4-1
j_call: TRBJ1-1

cdr3_aa: CAWSEQDPNTGELFF
v_call: TRBV30
j_call: TRBJ2-2

cdr3_aa: CASSLILGSGDPYEQYF
v_call: TRBV27
j_call: TRBJ2-7

cdr3_aa: CAWRLQGSSPLHF
v_call: TRBV30
j_call: TRBJ1-6

cdr3_aa: CASSLAPRDTSTDTQYF
v_call: TRBV7-9
j_call: TRBJ2-3

cdr3_aa: CASMWTGKGTDTQYF
v_call: TRBV5-4
j_call: TRBJ2-3

cdr3_aa: CASSGRQGAYNEQFF
v_call: TRBV7-8
j_call: TRBJ2-1

cdr3_aa: CASSPSRDFFGEQFF
v_call: TRBV7-2
j_call: TRBJ2-1

cdr3_aa: CASSTNVVSGYEQYF
v_call: TRBV13
j_call: TRBJ2-7

cdr3_aa: CATGGRTYGYTF
v_call: TRBV5-5
j_call: TRBJ1-2

cdr3_aa: CASRKGAETYGYTF
v_call: TRBV7-2
j_call: TRBJ1-2